Below, 9 T cell receptor beta chains from the same sample are listed, as sequenced in a study of blood T cell repertoires in COVID-19. The data were produced by immunoSEQ multiplex PCR, yet TCRdb's version contains in-frame clones alone and is incomplete. Counted here are about 140,000 clones, approximately 89% occurring once; the ten biggest clones make up about 1.5%. Material: peripheral blood. Receptors originate from a human donor in a cohort sampled during active COVID-19.

The genes are TRBV11-2 and TRBJ2-7; unclear D gene. The V and J ends lost 3 bases and 3 bases respectively, with 6 bases between them. The CDR3 loop spans 12 amino acids. Germline CDR1 and CDR2: SGHAT and FQNNGV. Here the CDR3 DNA reads TGTGCCAGCAGCTTGGAGCACTACGAGCAGTACTTC. Translating it yields CASSLEHYEQYF.

This chain uses TRBV7-2 with TRBJ2-5; D possibly corresponds to TRBD2 (5 bases). The length of the CDR3 is 14 residues. Germline V lookup: CDR1 SGHTA, CDR2 FQGNSA. Trimming cost V 4 bases and J 4 bases, with 13 bases left between them. CDR3 DNA sequence: TGTGCCAGCAGCTCTTCCAGAGGGTTAGAGACCCAGTACTTC. Protein: CASSSSRGLETQYF.

The chain recombines TRBV7-8 with TRBJ2-2, with a weak D call TRBD2 (5 bases). The CDR3 is made up of 19 amino acids. Trimming cost V 5 bases and J 4 bases, with 26 bases left between them. Germline V lookup: CDR1 SGHVS, CDR2 FQNEAQ. The DNA of the CDR3 is TGTGCCAGCAGCACGTGGACTGAGGGTGTACTTCTTGGCACCGGGGAGCTGTTTTTT. Translating it yields CASSTWTEGVLLGTGELFF.

The gene calls are TRBV19 and TRBJ1-1, with no clear D. V lost 3 bases, J lost 1 base, and 6 bases lay in between. There are 13 residues in the CDR3. Germline V CDR1 and CDR2: LNHDA, SQIVND (reference sequence). The CDR3, as DNA: TGTGCCAGTAGTATTGGGCCGAACACTGAAGCTTTCTTT. Translated, it gives CASSIGPNTEAFF.

This clone was detected once. The V gene is TRBV20-1, the J gene TRBJ2-3; D unclear. Trimming took off 7 bases at V and 0 bases at J, with 5 bases between the two ends. The CDR3 is 11 amino acids. Germline V gives CDR1 DFQATT, CDR2 SNEGSKA (reference sequence). The CDR3 DNA reads as TGCAGTGGCGAGAGCACAGATACGCAGTATTTT. Translation: CSGESTDTQYF.

The rearrangement links TRBV5-6 to TRBJ2-1; possible D gene TRBD1, 5 bases. The CDR3 loop spans 16 amino acids. The germline V and J ends were trimmed by 0 bases and 0 bases, with 10 bases remaining between them. Germline loops: CDR1 SGHDT, CDR2 YYEEEE. The CDR3 loop reads CASSLGWQGSYNEQFF. In nucleotides, the CDR3 is TGTGCCAGCAGCTTGGGTTGGCAGGGCTCCTACAATGAGCAGTTCTTC.

The chain joins TRBV27 to TRBJ2-7; possibly TRBD1 for D (6 bases). Trimming removed 3 bases from V and 6 bases from J, with 12 bases in between. The CDR3 is 13 residues long. Germline V gives CDR1 MNHEY, CDR2 SMNVEV (reference sequence). This CDR3 reads CASSFQAGVEQYF. The CDR3 DNA sequence: TGTGCCAGCAGTTTCCAGGCAGGGGTCGAGCAGTACTTC.

The chain employs TRBV4-1 and TRBJ1-4; unclear D gene. This CDR3 has 16 amino acids. Deletions cut 5 bases from V and 4 bases from J, with 17 bases between. In germline, CDR1 is MGHRA, CDR2 YSYEKL. CDR3 in amino acids: CASSLKPGGINEKLFF. DNA for the CDR3: TGCGCCAGCAGCTTAAAGCCCGGCGGAATTAATGAAAAACTGTTTTTT.

The genes are TRBV5-1 and TRBJ1-1, with D perhaps TRBD1 (5 bases). Germline values: CDR1 SGHRS, CDR2 YFSETQ. V was clipped by 3 bases and J by 1 base, with 7 bases between them. The CDR3 totals 13 residues. The CDR3 loop reads CASSYQGNTEAFF. CDR3 coding DNA: TGCGCCAGCAGCTACCAGGGGAACACTGAAGCTTTCTTT.